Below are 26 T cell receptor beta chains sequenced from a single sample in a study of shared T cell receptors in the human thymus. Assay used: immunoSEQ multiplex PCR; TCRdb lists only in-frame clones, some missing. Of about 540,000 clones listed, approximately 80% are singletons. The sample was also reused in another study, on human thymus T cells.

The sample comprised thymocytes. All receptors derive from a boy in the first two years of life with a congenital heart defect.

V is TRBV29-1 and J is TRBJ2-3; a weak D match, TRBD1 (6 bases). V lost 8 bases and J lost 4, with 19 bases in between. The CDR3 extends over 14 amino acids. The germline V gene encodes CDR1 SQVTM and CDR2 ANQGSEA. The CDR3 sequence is CSPDRVRQADTQYF. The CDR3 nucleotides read TGCAGCCCAGACCGGGTAAGACAGGCAGATACGCAGTATTTT.

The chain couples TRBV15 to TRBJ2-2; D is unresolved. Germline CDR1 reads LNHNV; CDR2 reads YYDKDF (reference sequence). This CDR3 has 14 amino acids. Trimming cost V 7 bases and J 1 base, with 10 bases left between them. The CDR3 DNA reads TGTGCCACCACCCACCAGGTGAACACCGGGGAGCTGTTTTTT. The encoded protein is CATTHQVNTGELFF.

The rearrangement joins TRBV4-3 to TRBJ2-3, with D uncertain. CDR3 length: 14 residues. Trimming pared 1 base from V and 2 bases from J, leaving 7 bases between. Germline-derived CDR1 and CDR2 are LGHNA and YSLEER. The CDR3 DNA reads TGCGCCAGCAGCCAAGGGCCCCCCACAGATACGCAGTATTTT. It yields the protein CASSQGPPTDTQYF.

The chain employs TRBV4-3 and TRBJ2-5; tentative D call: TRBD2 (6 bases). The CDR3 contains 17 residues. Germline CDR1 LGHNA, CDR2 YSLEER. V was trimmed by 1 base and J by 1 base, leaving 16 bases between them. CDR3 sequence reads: CASSQGAGGMGQETQYF. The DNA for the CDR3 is TGCGCCAGCAGCCAAGGGGCCGGCGGGATGGGCCAAGAGACCCAGTACTTC.

For the CDR3, the DNA is TGTGCCAGCAGCAGCCAGGAGGGTGAGGGCGAGCAGTACTTC. It yields the protein CASSSQEGEGEQYF. V is TRBV13 and J is TRBJ2-7, with TRBD2 as a possible D gene (6 bases). CDR3 length: 14 residues. CDR1 and CDR2 (germline): PRHDT, FYEKMQ (reference sequence). The V end lost 5 bases, the J end lost 6 bases, and 17 bases lay between the germline ends.

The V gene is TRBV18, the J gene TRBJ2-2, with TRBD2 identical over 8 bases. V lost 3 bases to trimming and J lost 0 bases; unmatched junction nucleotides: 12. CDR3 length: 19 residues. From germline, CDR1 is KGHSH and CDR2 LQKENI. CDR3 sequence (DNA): TGTGCCAGCTCACCTACGAGATACCACGGGGGGGCGAACACCGGGGAGCTGTTTTTT. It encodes CASSPTRYHGGANTGELFF.

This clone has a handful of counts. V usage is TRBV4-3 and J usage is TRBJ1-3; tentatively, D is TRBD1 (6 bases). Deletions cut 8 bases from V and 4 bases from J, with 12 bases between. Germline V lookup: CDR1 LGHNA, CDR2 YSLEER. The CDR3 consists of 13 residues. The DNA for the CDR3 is TGCGCCAGCGGCAGGGACACAGGAAACACCATATATTTT. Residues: CASGRDTGNTIYF.

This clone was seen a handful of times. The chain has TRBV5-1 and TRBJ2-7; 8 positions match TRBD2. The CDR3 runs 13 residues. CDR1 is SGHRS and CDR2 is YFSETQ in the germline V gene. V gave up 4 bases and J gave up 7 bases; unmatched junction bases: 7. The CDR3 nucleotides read TGCGCCAGCAGCGGGGGACGGGGGGGAGAGCAGTACTTC. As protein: CASSGGRGGEQYF.

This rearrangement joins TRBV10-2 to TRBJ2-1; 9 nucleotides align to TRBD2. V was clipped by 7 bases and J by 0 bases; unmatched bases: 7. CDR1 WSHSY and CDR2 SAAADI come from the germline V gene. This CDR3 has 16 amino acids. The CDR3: CASTLAGWSSYNEQFF. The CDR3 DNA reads TGCGCCAGCACTCTAGCGGGATGGAGCTCCTACAATGAGCAGTTCTTC.

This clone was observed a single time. This CDR3 reads CASSLGQGRREYGETQYF. The CDR3 DNA reads TGTGCCAGCAGCCTCGGACAGGGACGGCGGGAGTATGGAGAGACCCAGTACTTC. The V and J genes are TRBV28 and TRBJ2-5; D is possibly TRBD1 (8 bases). With 6 bases removed from V and 4 bases from J, the gap between germline ends came to 27 bases. CDR3 length: 18 amino acids. The germline gives CDR1 MDHEN, CDR2 SYDVKM.

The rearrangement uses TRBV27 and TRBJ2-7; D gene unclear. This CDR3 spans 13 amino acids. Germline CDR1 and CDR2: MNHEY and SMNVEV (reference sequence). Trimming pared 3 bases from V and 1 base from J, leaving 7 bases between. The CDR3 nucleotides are TGTGCCAGCAGTTTGAGGTATTCCTACGAGCAGTACTTC. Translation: CASSLRYSYEQYF.

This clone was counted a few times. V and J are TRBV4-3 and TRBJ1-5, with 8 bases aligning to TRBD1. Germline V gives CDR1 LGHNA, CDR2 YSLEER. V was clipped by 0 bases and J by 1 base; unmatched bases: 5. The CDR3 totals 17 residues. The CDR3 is CASSQEVTGASNQPQHF. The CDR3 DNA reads TGCGCCAGCAGCCAAGAGGTGACAGGGGCCAGCAATCAGCCCCAGCATTTT.

The CDR3 DNA sequence: TGTGCCATCAGAGCAGCGGACAGGGGGCGGAGTACCGGGGAGCTGTTTTTT. Protein sequence: CAIRAADRGRSTGELFF. The chain links TRBV10-3 to TRBJ2-2, with 11 bases fitting TRBD1. This CDR3 spans 17 amino acids. V lost 6 bases and J lost 5; bases outside the gene matches: 11. Germline loops: CDR1 ENHRY, CDR2 SYGVKD.

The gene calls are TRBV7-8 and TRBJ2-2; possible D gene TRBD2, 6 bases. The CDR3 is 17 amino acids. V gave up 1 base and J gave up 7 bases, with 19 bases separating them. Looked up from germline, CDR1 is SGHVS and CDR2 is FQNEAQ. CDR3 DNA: TGTGCCAGCAGCTTAGTGTTCCGTCCGGAGGGTAGCGGGGAGCTGTTTTTT. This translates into CASSLVFRPEGSGELFF.

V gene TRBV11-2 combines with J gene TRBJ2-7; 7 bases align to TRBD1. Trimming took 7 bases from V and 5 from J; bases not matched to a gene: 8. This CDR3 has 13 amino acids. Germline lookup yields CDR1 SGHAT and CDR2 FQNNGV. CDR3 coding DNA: TGTGCCAGCACCGAAGACAGGGCCGACGAGCAGTACTTC. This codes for CASTEDRADEQYF.

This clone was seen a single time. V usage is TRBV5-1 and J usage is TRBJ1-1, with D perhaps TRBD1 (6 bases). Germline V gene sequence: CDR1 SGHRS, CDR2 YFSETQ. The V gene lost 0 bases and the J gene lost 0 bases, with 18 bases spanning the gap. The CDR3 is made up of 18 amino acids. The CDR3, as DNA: TGCGCCAGCAGCTTGGAAGTCCCGGGGGGCGAAGTGAACACTGAAGCTTTCTTT. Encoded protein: CASSLEVPGGEVNTEAFF.

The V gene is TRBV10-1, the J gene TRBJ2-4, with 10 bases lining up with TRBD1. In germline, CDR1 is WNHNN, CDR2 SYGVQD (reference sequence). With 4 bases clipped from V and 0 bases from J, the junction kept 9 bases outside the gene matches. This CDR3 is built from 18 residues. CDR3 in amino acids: CASSVGTGEKLAKNIQYF. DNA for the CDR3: TGCGCCAGCAGTGTTGGGACAGGGGAAAAGCTAGCCAAAAACATTCAGTACTTC.

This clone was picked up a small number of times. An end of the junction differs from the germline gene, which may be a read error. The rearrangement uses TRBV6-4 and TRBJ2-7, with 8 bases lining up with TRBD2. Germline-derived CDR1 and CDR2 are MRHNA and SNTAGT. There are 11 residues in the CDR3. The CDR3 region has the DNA TGTGCCAGCAGGAGACTAGCGAGGGGACCATTC. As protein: CASRRLARGPF.

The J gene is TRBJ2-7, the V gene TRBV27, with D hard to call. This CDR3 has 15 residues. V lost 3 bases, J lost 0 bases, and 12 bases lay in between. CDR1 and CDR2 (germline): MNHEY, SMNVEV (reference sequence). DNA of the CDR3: TGTGCCAGCAGTTTTGTTACCCCGAGCTCCTACGAGCAGTACTTC. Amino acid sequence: CASSFVTPSSYEQYF.

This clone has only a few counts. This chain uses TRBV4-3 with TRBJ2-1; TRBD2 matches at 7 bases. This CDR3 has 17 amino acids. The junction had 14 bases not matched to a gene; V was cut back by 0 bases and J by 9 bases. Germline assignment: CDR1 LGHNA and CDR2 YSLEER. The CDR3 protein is CASSQDKGLAVPPEQFF. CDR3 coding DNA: TGCGCCAGCAGCCAAGATAAGGGGCTAGCGGTCCCCCCTGAGCAGTTCTTC.

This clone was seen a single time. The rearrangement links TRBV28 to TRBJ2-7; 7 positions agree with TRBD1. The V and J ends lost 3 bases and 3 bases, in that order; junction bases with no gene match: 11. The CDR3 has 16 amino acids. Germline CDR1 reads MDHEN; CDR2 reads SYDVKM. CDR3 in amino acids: CASSFTTGTDLYEQYF. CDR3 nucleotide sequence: TGTGCCAGCAGTTTTACTACCGGGACAGACCTCTACGAGCAGTACTTC.

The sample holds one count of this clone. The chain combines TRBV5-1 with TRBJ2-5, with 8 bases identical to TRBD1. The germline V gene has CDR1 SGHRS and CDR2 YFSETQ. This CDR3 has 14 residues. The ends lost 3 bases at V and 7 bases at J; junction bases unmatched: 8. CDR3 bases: TGCGCCAGCAGCTGCGGACAGGGCCAATCGACCCAGTACTTC. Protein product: CASSCGQGQSTQYF.

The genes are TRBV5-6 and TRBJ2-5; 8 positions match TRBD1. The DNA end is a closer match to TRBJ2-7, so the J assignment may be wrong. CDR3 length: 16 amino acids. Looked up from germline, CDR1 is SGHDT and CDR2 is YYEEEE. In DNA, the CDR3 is TGTGCCAGCAGCTTGGGCCCCCGGGACAGGTCCCACGAGCAGTACTTC. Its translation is CASSLGPRDRSHEQYF.

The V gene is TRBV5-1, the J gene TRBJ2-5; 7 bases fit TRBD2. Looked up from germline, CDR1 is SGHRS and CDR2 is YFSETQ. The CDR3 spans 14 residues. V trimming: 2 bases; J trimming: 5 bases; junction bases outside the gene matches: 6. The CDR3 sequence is CASSFGLVYETQYF. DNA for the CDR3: TGCGCCAGCAGCTTTGGACTAGTATATGAGACCCAGTACTTC. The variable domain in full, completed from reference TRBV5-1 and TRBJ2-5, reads KAGVTQTPRYLIKTRGQQVTLSCSPISGHRSVSWYQQTPGQGLQFLFEYFSETQRNKGNFPGRFSGRQFSNSRSEMNVSTLELGDSALYLCASSFGLVYETQYFGPGTRLLVL.

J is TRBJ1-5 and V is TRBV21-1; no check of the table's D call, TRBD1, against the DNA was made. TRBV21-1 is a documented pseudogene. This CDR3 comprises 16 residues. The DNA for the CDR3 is TGTGCCAGCAGCAGCCGGGACAACGATAGCAATCAGCCCCAGCATTTT. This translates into CASSSRDNDSNQPQHF.

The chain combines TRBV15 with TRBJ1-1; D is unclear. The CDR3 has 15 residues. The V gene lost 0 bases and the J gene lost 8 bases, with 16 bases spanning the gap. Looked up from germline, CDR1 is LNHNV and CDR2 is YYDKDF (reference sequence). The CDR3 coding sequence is TGTGCCACCAGCAGAGATATTTCACGACATCCAGAAGCTTTCTTT. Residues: CATSRDISRHPEAFF.